One sample yielded the 17 T cell receptor beta chains listed below, sequenced in a study of blood T cell repertoires in COVID-19. Sequenced by immunoSEQ multiplex PCR; TCRdb stores in-frame clones only, minus some. The data hold roughly 220,000 clones, with around 80% observed a single time. Source material: peripheral blood. All receptors derive from a woman aged 40 to 55 who had recovered from COVID-19.

This clone is a singleton in its sample. This chain uses TRBV2 with TRBJ2-5; D gene ambiguous. The CDR3 spans 11 residues. Germline loops: CDR1 SNHLY, CDR2 FYNNEI. The V and J ends lost 3 bases and 4 bases respectively, with 3 bases between them. The CDR3 DNA sequence: TGTGCCAGCAGTGAGAGAGAGACCCAGTACTTC. Translation gives CASSERETQYF. The full variable domain, in which reference TRBV2 and TRBJ2-5 provide the parts outside the CDR3, is EPEVTQTPSHQVTQMGQEVILRCVPISNHLYFYWYRQILGQKVEFLVSFYNNEISEKSEIFDDQFSVERPDGSNFTLKIRSTKLEDSAMYFCASSERETQYFGPGTRLLVL.

The CDR3: CASSRQGTSLNQPQHF. In nucleotides, the CDR3 is TGTGCCAGCAGCCGTCAGGGGACGTCTCTCAATCAGCCCCAGCATTTT. This rearrangement joins TRBV7-2 to TRBJ1-5; perhaps TRBD1 as D (6 bases). CDR1 is SGHTA, CDR2 FQGNSA, per germline. The CDR3 is 16 residues long. Between the trimmed V and J ends, which lost 5 bases and 3 bases, there was a span of 17 bases.

The chain recombines TRBV18 with TRBJ2-1, with D tentatively TRBD1 (6 bases). V was shortened by 0 bases and J by 5 bases, with 11 bases between the two germline ends. The CDR3 spans 15 residues. Germline loops: CDR1 KGHSH, CDR2 LQKENI. The CDR3 loop reads CASSPPGRQDNEQFF. The CDR3, as DNA: TGTGCCAGCTCACCACCGGGGCGACAGGACAATGAGCAGTTCTTC.

The chain recombines TRBV28 with TRBJ1-6, with D maybe TRBD1 (5 bases). Between the trimmed V and J ends, which lost 6 bases and 6 bases, there was a span of 15 bases. The V gene's germline CDR1 is MDHEN and CDR2 SYDVKM. There are 15 residues in the CDR3. DNA for the CDR3: TGTGCCAGCAGAGGCGGGACGTGGCTTAATTCACCCCTCCACTTT. Translated: CASRGGTWLNSPLHF.

This clone was counted once. The chain has TRBV7-6 and TRBJ2-7, with D possibly matching TRBD1 (5 bases). Trimming stripped 5 bases from V and 3 bases from J, with 17 bases between. Germline V gene lookup returns CDR1 SGHVS and CDR2 FNYEAQ. The CDR3 loop spans 15 amino acids. CDR3 sequence: CASSPGRGSNYEQYF. The CDR3 nucleotides are TGTGCCAGCAGCCCAGGAAGGGGTTCTAACTACGAGCAGTACTTC.

This chain links TRBV2 with TRBJ2-3; 9 bases agree with TRBD2. Trimming at V came to 3 bases and at J to 2 bases, leaving 6 bases not matched to a gene. This CDR3 contains 16 residues. Looked up from germline, CDR1 is SNHLY and CDR2 is FYNNEI. CDR3 loop: CASSDRAGGLTDTQYF. DNA of the CDR3: TGTGCCAGCAGTGATCGAGCGGGGGGTCTCACAGATACGCAGTATTTT.

The rearrangement joins TRBV9 to TRBJ2-1; 8 bases align to TRBD2. The V gene end was trimmed by 0 bases and the J gene end by 9 bases; junction bases not matched to a gene: 8. Germline loops: CDR1 SGDLS, CDR2 YYNGEE. The CDR3 covers 15 residues. DNA for the CDR3: TGTGCCAGCAGCGTAGGCGGGGGGCGCATGACTGAGCAGTTCTTC. The encoded protein is CASSVGGGRMTEQFF.

V gene TRBV28 combines with J gene TRBJ1-2; maybe TRBD1 (6 bases). Per the germline V gene, CDR1 is MDHEN and CDR2 is SYDVKM. Between the trimmed V and J ends, which lost 7 bases and 2 bases, there was a span of 14 bases. The CDR3 consists of 14 residues. The DNA of the CDR3 is TGTGCCAGCACGTTGGCAGGGGACAACTATGGCTACACCTTC. Protein sequence: CASTLAGDNYGYTF.

Details on this clone: At one end, the junction sequence differs from germline, possibly due to a read error. V gene TRBV7-7 combines with J gene TRBJ2-2; 11 positions agree with TRBD2. The CDR3 has 16 amino acids. The germline V gene encodes CDR1 SSHAT and CDR2 FNYEAQ (reference sequence). The CDR3: CASSDTSGGFAGELFF. The CDR3 bases are TGTGCTAGCAGCGATACTAGCGGGGGTTTTGCCGGGGAGCTGTTTTTT.

This clone was counted a single time. The chain couples TRBV30 to TRBJ2-3, with 10 bases aligning to TRBD2. Germline V lookup: CDR1 GTSNPN, CDR2 SVGIG (reference sequence). This CDR3 region has 14 residues. J gave up 3 bases and V 4 bases, and 4 bases lay outside the gene matches. The CDR3 sequence: CAWTSSGGTDTQYF. DNA of the CDR3: TGTGCCTGGACCTCTAGCGGGGGTACAGATACGCAGTATTTT. The full variable domain, rest sourced from reference TRBV30 and TRBJ2-3, is SQTIHQWPATLVQPVGSPLSLECTVEGTSNPNLYWYRQAAGRGLQLLFYSVGIGQISSEVPQNLSASRPQDRQFILSSKKLLLSDSGFYLCAWTSSGGTDTQYFGPGTRLTVL.

The V gene is TRBV7-8, the J gene TRBJ2-1; maybe TRBD1 (5 bases). Germline CDR1 and CDR2: SGHVS and FQNEAQ. The CDR3 has 14 residues. The V end lost 8 bases, the J end lost 7 bases, and 18 bases lay between the germline ends. As DNA, the CDR3 is TGTGCCAGCGCTGGGCCAGGGCTTTGGAATGAGCAGTTCTTC. Encoded protein: CASAGPGLWNEQFF.

This clone was seen only a few times. This same CDR3 is encoded by further DNA sequences in the sample. This chain joins TRBV18 and TRBJ1-1, with a weak D call TRBD1 (5 bases). This CDR3 has 13 residues. CDR1 and CDR2 (germline): KGHSH, LQKENI. Trimming left V 3 bases short and J 1 base short, with 6 bases between. This CDR3 reads CASSPQGNTEAFF. CDR3 sequence (DNA): TGTGCCAGCTCACCCCAGGGGAACACTGAAGCTTTCTTT.

This chain links TRBV5-4 with TRBJ2-3, with 8 bases aligning to TRBD2. The CDR3 contains 15 residues. The J segment lost 4 bases and the V segment lost 2 bases, leaving 6 bases of the junction unmatched. Per the germline V gene, CDR1 is SGHNT and CDR2 is YYREEE (reference sequence). The chain's CDR3 is CASSLEERGSDTQYF. Written as DNA, the CDR3 is TGTGCCAGCAGCTTAGAAGAGCGGGGGTCAGATACGCAGTATTTT.

About this clone: This same CDR3 is encoded by further DNA sequences in the sample. The rearrangement uses TRBV7-2 and TRBJ1-3; D unclear. There are 16 residues in the CDR3. Germline values: CDR1 SGHTA, CDR2 FQGNSA. Trimming took off 1 base at V and 0 bases at J, with 10 bases between the two ends. CDR3 region: CASSLVGTNSGNTIYF. The CDR3 DNA reads as TGTGCCAGCAGCTTAGTTGGCACCAACTCTGGAAACACCATATATTTT. Supplemented by reference TRBV7-2 and TRBJ1-3, the full variable domain reads GAGVSQSPSNKVTEKGKDVELRCDPISGHTALYWYRQSLGQGLEFLIYFQGNSAPDKSGLPSDRFSAERTGGSVSTLTIQRTQQEDSAVYLCASSLVGTNSGNTIYFGEGSWLTVV.

The chain recombines TRBV7-2 with TRBJ1-1; TRBD1 matches at 7 bases. Germline loops: CDR1 SGHTA, CDR2 FQGNSA. After removal of 0 bases from V and 5 bases from J, the junction contained 6 bases not matched to a gene. The CDR3 runs 15 residues. The CDR3 bases are TGTGCCAGCAGCTTAGCCACCAGACAGGGAACTGAAGCTTTCTTT. This encodes CASSLATRQGTEAFF.

The gene calls are TRBV12-3 or TRBV12-4 and TRBJ1-4; D not certain. Deletions cut 3 bases from V and 4 bases from J, with 6 bases between. The CDR3 is 13 amino acids. CDR3 amino acids: CASSFQRNEKLFF. The CDR3 bases are TGTGCCAGCAGTTTTCAGCGTAATGAAAAACTGTTTTTT.

This clone was recorded once. The rearrangement links TRBV2 to TRBJ2-5; tentative D call: TRBD2 (6 bases). V was cut by 6 bases and J by 7 bases, with 12 bases left in between. This CDR3 comprises 12 residues. Germline lookup yields CDR1 SNHLY and CDR2 FYNNEI. The CDR3 protein is CASRRDLGTQYF. As DNA, the CDR3 is TGTGCCAGCAGGAGGGACTTGGGGACCCAGTACTTC. Supplemented by reference TRBV2 and TRBJ2-5, the full variable domain reads EPEVTQTPSHQVTQMGQEVILRCVPISNHLYFYWYRQILGQKVEFLVSFYNNEISEKSEIFDDQFSVERPDGSNFTLKIRSTKLEDSAMYFCASRRDLGTQYFGPGTRLLVL.